The 2 T cell receptor beta chains below were found in one sample sequenced in a study of identical twins. TCRdb reprocessed the 5' RACE reads with MiXCR, giving one entry per CDR3 protein. The sample has about 340,000 distinct CDR3 sequences; about 12% are singletons. The sample was also reused in another study, on yellow fever vaccine responses in identical twins.

Sequencing was performed on CD8+ T cells sorted from blood. These receptors all stem from a woman aged 18-29 years in good health.

The chain uses TRBV2 and TRBJ2-1; TRBD2 aligns across 10 bases. This CDR3 is 17 amino acids long. The germline V gene has CDR1 SNHLY and CDR2 FYNNEI. After removal of 4 bases from V and 1 base from J, the junction contained 7 bases not matched to a gene. CDR3 sequence reads: CASSGGLAEWSYNEQFF. CDR3 bases: TGTGCCAGCAGTGGAGGACTAGCGGAGTGGTCCTACAATGAGCAGTTCTTC.

There are many counts of this clonotype. The chain uses TRBV7-9 and TRBJ2-1; 10 positions agree with TRBD2. Germline-derived CDR1 and CDR2 are SEHNR and FQNEAQ (reference sequence). Germline trimming cut 6 bases from V and 3 bases from J; bases unmatched to any gene: 5. This CDR3 has 15 amino acids. CDR3 in DNA: TGTGCCAGCAGTCTAGCGGGAGTGTACTACAATGAGCAGTTCTTC. The encoded protein is CASSLAGVYYNEQFF.